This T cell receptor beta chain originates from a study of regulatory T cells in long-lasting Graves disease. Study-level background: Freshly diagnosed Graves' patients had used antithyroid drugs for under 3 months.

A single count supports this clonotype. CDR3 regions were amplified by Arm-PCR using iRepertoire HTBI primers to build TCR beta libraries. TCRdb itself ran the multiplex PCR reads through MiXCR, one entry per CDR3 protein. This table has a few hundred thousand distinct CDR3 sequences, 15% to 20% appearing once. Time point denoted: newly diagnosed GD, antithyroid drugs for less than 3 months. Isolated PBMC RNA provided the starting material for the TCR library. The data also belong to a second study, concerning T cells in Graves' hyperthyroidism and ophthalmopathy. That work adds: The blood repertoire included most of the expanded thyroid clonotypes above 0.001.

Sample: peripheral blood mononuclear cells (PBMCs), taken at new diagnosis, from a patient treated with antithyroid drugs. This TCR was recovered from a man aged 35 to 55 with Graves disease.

The CDR3 DNA reads TGTGCCAGCAGCTTAGGGGCCAGGTCGAATGAAAAACTGTTTTTT. Residues: CASSLGARSNEKLFF. This chain connects TRBV7-9 to TRBJ1-4, with unresolved D. Germline values: CDR1 SEHNR, CDR2 FQNEAQ (reference sequence). CDR3 length equals 15 residues. V lost 1 base and J 5 bases, leaving 11 bases between the germline ends.